The clone carrying this T cell receptor (beta chain) appeared a few times. Antigen unknown. The data are from a study of T-cell memory formation after mild COVID-19. Overall study context: TCR clusters were mostly donor specific.

5'RACE primed from the constant segment yielded TCR alpha and TCR beta cDNA libraries bearing sample barcodes and UMIs. From the 5' RACE reads, TCRdb called clonotypes with MiXCR, one entry per CDR3 protein. Of about 170,000 distinct CDR3 sequences listed, over 10% are singletons. Regarding the study as a whole: Clones shrinking from day 15 to 85 showed even CD4/CD8 mixes; later expanders tilted CD4+.

The TCR comes from a man aged 18 to 30 who had mild COVID-19 (a few samples of this study predate the infection). Cell type and time point are not known. Sequenced material: PBMCs or a T cell subset sorted from them (not recorded which).

This CDR3 reads CASGDRDQETQYF. The CDR3 DNA reads TGTGCCAGCGGAGACAGAGACCAAGAGACCCAGTACTTC. This chain uses TRBV9 with TRBJ2-5, with D possibly matching TRBD1 (5 bases). The CDR3 extends over 13 amino acids. Deletions cut 7 bases from V and 0 bases from J, with 10 bases between. Germline V gene lookup returns CDR1 SGDLS and CDR2 YYNGEE.